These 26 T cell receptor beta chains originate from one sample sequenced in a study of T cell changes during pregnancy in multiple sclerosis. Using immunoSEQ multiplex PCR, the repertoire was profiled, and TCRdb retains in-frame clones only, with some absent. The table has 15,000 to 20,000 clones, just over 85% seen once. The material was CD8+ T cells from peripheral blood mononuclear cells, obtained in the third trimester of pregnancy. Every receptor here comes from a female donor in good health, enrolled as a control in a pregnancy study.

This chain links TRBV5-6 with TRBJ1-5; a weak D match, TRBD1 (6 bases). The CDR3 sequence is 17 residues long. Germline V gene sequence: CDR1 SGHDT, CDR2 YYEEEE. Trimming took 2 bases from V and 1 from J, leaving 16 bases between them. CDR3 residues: CASSFGGPGGSNQPQHF. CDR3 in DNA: TGTGCCAGCAGCTTTGGGGGCCCAGGTGGGAGCAATCAGCCCCAGCATTTT.

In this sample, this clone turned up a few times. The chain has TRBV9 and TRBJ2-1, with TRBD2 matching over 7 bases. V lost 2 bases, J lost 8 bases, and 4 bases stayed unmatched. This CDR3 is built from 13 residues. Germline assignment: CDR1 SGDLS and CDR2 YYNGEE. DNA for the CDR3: TGTGCCAGCAGCGTGGGGGGGAACTATGAGCAGTTCTTC. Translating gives CASSVGGNYEQFF. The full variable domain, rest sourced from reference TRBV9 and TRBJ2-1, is DSGVTQTPKHLITATGQRVTLRCSPRSGDLSVYWYQQSLDQGLQFLIQYYNGEERAKGNILERFSAQQFPDLHSELNLSSLELGDSALYFCASSVGGNYEQFFGPGTRLTVL.

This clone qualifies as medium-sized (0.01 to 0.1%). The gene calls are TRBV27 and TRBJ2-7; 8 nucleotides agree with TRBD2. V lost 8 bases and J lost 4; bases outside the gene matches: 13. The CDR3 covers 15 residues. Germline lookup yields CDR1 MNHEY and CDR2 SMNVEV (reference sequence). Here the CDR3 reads CASGVAGGSAYEQYF. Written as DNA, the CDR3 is TGTGCCAGCGGGGTGGCGGGGGGTTCGGCGTACGAGCAGTACTTC.

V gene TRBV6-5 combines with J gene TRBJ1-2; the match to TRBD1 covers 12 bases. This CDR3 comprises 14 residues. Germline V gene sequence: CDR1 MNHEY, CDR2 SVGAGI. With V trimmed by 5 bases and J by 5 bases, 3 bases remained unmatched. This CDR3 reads CASSQGQGAYGYTF. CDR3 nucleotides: TGTGCCAGCAGTCAGGGACAGGGGGCGTATGGCTACACCTTC.

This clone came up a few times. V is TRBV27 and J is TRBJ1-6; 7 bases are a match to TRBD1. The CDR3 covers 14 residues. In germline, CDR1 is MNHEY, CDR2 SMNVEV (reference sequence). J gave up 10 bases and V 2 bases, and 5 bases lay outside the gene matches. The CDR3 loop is CASSLPGGKSPLHF. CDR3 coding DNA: TGTGCCAGCAGTTTACCAGGGGGGAAATCACCCCTCCACTTT.

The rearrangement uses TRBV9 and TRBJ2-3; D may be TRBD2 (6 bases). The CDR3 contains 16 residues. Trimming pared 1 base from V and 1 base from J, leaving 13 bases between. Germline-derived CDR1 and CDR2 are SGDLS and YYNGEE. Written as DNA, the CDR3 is TGTGCCAGCAGCGTATTCGGCGGGGCGGGCACAGATACGCAGTATTTT. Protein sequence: CASSVFGGAGTDTQYF. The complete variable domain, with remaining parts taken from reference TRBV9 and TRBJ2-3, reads DSGVTQTPKHLITATGQRVTLRCSPRSGDLSVYWYQQSLDQGLQFLIQYYNGEERAKGNILERFSAQQFPDLHSELNLSSLELGDSALYFCASSVFGGAGTDTQYFGPGTRLTVL.

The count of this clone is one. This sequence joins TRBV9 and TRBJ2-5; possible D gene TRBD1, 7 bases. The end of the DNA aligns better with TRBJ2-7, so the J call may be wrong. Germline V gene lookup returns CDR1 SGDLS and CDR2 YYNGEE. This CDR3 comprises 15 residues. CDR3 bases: TGTGCCAGCAGTCCCAGGGGGGTCTCCCCCTACGAGCAGTACTTC. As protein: CASSPRGVSPYEQYF.

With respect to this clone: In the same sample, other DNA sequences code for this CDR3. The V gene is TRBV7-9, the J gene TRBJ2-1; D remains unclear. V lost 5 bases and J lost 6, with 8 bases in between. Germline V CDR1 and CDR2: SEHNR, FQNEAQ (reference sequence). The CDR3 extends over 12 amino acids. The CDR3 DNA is TGTGCCAGCAGCCTGACGGGCAATGAGCAGTTCTTC. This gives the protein CASSLTGNEQFF.

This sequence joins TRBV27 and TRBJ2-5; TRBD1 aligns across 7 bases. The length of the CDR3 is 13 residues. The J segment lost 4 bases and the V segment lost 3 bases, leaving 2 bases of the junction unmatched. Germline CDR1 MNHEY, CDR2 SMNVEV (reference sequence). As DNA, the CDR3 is TGTGCCAGCAGTTTGACAGGGATAGAGACCCAGTACTTC. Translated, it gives CASSLTGIETQYF.

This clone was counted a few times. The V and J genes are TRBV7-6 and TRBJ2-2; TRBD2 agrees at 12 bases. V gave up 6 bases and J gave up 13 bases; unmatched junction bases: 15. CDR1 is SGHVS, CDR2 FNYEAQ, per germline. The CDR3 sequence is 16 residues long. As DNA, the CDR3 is TGTGCCAGCAGTCCCTCGTCTAGCGGGGGGGCCGGCGCGCTGTTTTTT. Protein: CASSPSSSGGAGALFF.

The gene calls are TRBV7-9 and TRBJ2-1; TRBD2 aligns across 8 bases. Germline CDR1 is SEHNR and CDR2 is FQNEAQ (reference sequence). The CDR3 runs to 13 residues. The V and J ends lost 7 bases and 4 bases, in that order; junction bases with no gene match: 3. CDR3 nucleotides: TGTGCCAGCACCACTAGCGGATACAATGAGCAGTTCTTC. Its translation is CASTTSGYNEQFF.

CDR3 nucleotides: TGTGCCAGCAGTTTTAGGGAGGCTAACACTGAAGCTTTCTTT. Protein product: CASSFREANTEAFF. This chain uses TRBV27 with TRBJ1-1; D is ambiguous. Trimming stripped 3 bases from V and 2 bases from J, with 10 bases between. Germline CDR1 MNHEY, CDR2 SMNVEV (reference sequence). The CDR3 loop spans 14 amino acids.

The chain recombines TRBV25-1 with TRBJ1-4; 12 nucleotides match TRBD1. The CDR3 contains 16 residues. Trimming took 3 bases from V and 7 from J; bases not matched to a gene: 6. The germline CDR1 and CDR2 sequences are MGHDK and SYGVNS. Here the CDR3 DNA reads TGTGCCAGCAGTGACCCTCGGGACAGGGGGCTTGAAAAACTGTTTTTT. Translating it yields CASSDPRDRGLEKLFF.

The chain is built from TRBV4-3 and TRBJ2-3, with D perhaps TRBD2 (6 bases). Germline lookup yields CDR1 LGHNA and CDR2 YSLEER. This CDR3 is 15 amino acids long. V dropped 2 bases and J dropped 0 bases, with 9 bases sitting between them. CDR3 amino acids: CASSQYLASTDTQYF. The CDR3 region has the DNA TGCGCCAGCAGCCAATACCTAGCGAGCACAGATACGCAGTATTTT.

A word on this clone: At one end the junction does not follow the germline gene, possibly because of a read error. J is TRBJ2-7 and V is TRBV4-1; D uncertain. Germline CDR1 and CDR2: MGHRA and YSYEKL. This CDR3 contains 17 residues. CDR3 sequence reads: CASSQDHPWATPYGQYF. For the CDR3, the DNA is TGCGCCAGCAGCCAAGATCACCCCTGGGCGACCCCCTACGGGCAGTACTTC.

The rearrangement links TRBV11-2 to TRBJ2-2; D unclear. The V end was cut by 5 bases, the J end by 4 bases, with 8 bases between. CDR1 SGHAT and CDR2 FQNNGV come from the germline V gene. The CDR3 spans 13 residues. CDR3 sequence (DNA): TGTGCCAGCAGCGTCATTTCCACCGGGGAGCTGTTTTTT. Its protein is CASSVISTGELFF.

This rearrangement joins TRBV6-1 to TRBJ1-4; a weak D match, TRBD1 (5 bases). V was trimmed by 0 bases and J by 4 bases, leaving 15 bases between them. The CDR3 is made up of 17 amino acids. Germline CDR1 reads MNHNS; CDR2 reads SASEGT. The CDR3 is CASSEAPGGRDNEKLFF. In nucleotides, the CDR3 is TGTGCCAGCAGTGAAGCCCCCGGGGGGAGGGATAATGAAAAACTGTTTTTT.

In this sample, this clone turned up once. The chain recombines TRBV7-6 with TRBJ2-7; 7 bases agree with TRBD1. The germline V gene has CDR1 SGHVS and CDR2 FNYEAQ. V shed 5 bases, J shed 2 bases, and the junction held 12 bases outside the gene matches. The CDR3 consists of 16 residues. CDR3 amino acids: CASSLSGQVVPYEQYF. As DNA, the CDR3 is TGTGCCAGCAGCCTATCCGGACAGGTTGTACCCTACGAGCAGTACTTC.

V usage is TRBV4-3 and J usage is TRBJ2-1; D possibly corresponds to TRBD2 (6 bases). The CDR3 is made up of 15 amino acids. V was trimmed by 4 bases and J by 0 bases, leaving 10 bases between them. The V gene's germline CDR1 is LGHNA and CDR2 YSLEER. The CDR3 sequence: CASSPGVSSYNEQFF. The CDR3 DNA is TGCGCCAGCAGCCCGGGGGTGAGCTCCTACAATGAGCAGTTCTTC.

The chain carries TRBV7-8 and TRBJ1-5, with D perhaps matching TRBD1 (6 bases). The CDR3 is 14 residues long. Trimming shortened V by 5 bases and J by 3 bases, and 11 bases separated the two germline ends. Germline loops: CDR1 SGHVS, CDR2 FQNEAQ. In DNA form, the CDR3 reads TGTGCCAGCAGCCCTGACAGGCCCAATCAGCCCCAGCATTTT. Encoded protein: CASSPDRPNQPQHF.

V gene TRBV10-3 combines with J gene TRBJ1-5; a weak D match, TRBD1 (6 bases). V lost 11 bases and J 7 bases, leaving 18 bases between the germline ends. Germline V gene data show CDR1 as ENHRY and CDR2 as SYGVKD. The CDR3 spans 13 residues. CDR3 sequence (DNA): TGTGCCGCCAAACAGGGAACGGAACAGCCCCAGCATTTT. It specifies CAAKQGTEQPQHF.

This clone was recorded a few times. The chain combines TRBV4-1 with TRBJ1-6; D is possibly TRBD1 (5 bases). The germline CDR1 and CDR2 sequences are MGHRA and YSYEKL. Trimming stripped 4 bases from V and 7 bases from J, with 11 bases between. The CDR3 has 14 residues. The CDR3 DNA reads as TGCGCCAGCAGCCTCCGAGACAGCAATTCACCCCTCCACTTT. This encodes CASSLRDSNSPLHF.

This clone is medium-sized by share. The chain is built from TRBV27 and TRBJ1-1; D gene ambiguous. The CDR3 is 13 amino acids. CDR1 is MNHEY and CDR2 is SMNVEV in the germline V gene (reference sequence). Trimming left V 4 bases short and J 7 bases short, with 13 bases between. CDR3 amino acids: CASSSFPNGEAFF. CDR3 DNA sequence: TGTGCCAGCAGTTCATTCCCGAACGGTGAAGCTTTCTTT.

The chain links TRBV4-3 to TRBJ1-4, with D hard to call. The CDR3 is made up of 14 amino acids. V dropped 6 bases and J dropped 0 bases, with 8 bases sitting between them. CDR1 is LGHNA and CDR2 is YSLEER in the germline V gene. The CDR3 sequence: CASRPGATNEKLFF. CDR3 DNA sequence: TGCGCCAGCAGACCCGGGGCAACTAATGAAAAACTGTTTTTT.

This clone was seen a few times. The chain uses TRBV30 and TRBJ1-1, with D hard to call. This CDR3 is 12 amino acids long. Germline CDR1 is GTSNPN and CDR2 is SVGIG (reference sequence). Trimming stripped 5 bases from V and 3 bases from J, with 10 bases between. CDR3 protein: CAWGGGDTEAFF. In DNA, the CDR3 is TGTGCCTGGGGTGGAGGTGACACTGAAGCTTTCTTT.

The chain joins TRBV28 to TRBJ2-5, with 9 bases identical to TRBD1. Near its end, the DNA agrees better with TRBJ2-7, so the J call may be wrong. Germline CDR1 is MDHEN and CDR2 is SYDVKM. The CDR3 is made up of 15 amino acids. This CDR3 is CASSTTGTGIYEQYF. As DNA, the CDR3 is TGTGCCAGCAGTACAACCGGGACAGGGATCTACGAGCAGTACTTC.